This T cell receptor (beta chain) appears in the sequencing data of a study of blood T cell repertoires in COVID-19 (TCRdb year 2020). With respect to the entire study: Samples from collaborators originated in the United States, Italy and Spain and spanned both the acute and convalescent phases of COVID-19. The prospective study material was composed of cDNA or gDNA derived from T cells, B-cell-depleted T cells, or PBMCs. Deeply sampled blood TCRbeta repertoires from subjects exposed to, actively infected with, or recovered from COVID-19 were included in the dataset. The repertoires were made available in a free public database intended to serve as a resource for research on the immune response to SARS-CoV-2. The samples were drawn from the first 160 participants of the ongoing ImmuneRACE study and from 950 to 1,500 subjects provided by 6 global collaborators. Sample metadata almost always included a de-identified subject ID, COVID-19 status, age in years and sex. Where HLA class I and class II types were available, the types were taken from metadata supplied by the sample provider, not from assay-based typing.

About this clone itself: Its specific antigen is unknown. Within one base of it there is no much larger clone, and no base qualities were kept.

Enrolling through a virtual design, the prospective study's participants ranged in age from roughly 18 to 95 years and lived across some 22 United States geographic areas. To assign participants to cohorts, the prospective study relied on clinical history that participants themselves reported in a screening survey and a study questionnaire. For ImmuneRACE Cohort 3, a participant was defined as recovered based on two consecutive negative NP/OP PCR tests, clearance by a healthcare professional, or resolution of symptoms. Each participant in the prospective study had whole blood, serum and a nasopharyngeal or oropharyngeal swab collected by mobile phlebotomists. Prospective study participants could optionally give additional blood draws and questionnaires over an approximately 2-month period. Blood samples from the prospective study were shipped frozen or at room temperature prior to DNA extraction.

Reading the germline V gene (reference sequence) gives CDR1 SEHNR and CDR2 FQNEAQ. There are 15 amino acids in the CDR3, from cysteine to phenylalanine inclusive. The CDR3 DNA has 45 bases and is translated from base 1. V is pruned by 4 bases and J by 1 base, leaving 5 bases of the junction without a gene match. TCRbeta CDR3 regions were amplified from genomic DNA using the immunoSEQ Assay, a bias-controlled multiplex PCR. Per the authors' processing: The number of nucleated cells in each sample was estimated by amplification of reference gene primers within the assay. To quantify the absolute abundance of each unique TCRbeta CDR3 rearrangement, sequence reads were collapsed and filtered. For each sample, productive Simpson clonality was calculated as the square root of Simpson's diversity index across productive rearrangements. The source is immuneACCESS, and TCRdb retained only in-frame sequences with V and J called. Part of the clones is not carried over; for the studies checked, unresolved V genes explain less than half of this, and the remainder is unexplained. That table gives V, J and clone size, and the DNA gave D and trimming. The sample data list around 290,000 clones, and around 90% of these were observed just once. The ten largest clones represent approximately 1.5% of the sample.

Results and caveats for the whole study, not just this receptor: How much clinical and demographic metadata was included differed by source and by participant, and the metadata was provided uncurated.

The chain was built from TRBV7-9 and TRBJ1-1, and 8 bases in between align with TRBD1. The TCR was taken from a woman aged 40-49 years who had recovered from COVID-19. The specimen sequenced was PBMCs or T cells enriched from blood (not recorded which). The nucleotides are TGTGCCAGCAGCTACAGGGGGTCCGGGAACACTGAAGCTTTCTTT. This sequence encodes CASSYRGSGNTEAFF.